The 10 T cell receptor beta chains below all came from one sample that was sequenced in a study of T cell responses to AZD1222 COVID-19 vaccine. The data were produced by immunoSEQ multiplex PCR, yet TCRdb's version contains in-frame clones alone and is incomplete. The sample records approximately 79,000 clones, roughly 80% being singletons. Source: peripheral blood, taken 28 days after the second AZD1222 dose. All receptors derive from an adult who received the AZD1222 COVID-19 vaccine.

This clone was detected only once. The gene calls are TRBV3-1 (or the pseudogene TRBV3-2) and TRBJ2-1; a possible D gene is TRBD1 (6 bases). Deletions cut 0 bases from V and 0 bases from J, with 15 bases between. The CDR3 has 18 amino acids. Per the germline V gene, CDR1 is LGHDT and CDR2 is YNNKEL (reference sequence). CDR3 sequence: CASSQDQMGALSYNEQFF. The DNA of the CDR3 is TGTGCCAGCAGCCAAGATCAAATGGGGGCACTCTCCTACAATGAGCAGTTCTTC.

The rearrangement uses TRBV2 and TRBJ1-3, with D unclear. The length of the CDR3 is 15 residues. The germline CDR1 and CDR2 sequences are SNHLY and FYNNEI. V lost 6 bases, J lost 0 bases, and 12 bases lay in between. The CDR3 region is CASRWSENSGNTIYF. CDR3 nucleotide sequence: TGTGCCAGCAGGTGGTCGGAAAACTCTGGAAACACCATATATTTT.

This clone occurred a few times. In nucleotides, the CDR3 is TGTGCCACCAGGTTGGGGGGCCCGAGCACAGATACGCAGTATTTT. It codes for CATRLGGPSTDTQYF. The genes are TRBV15 and TRBJ2-3; TRBD1 or TRBD2 may be the D gene (6 bases each). This CDR3 spans 15 amino acids. Germline V lookup: CDR1 LNHNV, CDR2 YYDKDF (reference sequence). The V gene lost 6 bases and the J gene lost 0 bases, with 13 bases spanning the gap.

This clone was seen a handful of times. This chain links TRBV7-8 with TRBJ2-7, with D maybe TRBD2 (6 bases). Germline CDR1 and CDR2: SGHVS and FQNEAQ. V lost 1 base to trimming and J lost 0 bases, with 13 bases between them. The CDR3 consists of 16 residues. This chain's CDR3 is CASSLDVGGVSYEQYF. The DNA of the CDR3 is TGTGCCAGCAGCTTAGATGTCGGCGGGGTCTCCTACGAGCAGTACTTC.

This clone has only one observation. The genes are TRBV29-1 and TRBJ2-4, with D possibly being TRBD1 or TRBD2 (6 bases each). CDR1 is SQVTM, CDR2 ANQGSEA, per germline. The CDR3 has 14 residues. V was shortened by 7 bases and J by 5 bases, with 18 bases between the two germline ends. CDR3 sequence: CSGGGSGAQNIQYF. Written as DNA, the CDR3 is TGCAGCGGAGGAGGATCGGGGGCCCAAAACATTCAGTACTTC.

V gene TRBV9 combines with J gene TRBJ1-2; TRBD1 aligns across 9 bases. The J segment lost 5 bases and the V segment lost 4 bases, leaving 12 bases of the junction unmatched. Germline V lookup: CDR1 SGDLS, CDR2 YYNGEE. The CDR3 extends over 16 amino acids. CDR3 DNA: TGTGCCAGCAGCACCCGGGACAGGGCCCATAATTATGGCTACACCTTC. Its protein is CASSTRDRAHNYGYTF.

The chain joins TRBV7-9 to TRBJ1-6; D possibly corresponds to TRBD1 (6 bases). Per germline, CDR1 SEHNR and CDR2 FQNEAQ (reference sequence). The length of the CDR3 is 17 residues. Trimming cost V 4 bases and J 2 bases, with 15 bases left between them. CDR3 sequence reads: CASSSGTIQTYNSPLHF. CDR3 nucleotides: TGTGCCAGCAGCTCAGGGACAATTCAGACCTATAATTCACCCCTCCACTTT.

V gene TRBV27 combines with J gene TRBJ2-4; 8 bases are a match to TRBD2. Germline V gene lookup returns CDR1 MNHEY and CDR2 SMNVEV (reference sequence). This CDR3 is 17 amino acids long. The V segment lost 2 bases and the J segment 1 base; nucleotides outside the gene matches: 7. Written as DNA, the CDR3 is TGTGCCAGCAGTTTAAGCGGGAGATCGGCGGCCAAAAACATTCAGTACTTC. Its translation: CASSLSGRSAAKNIQYF.

This chain links TRBV12-3 or TRBV12-4 with TRBJ1-6; no reliable D call. Between the trimmed V and J ends, which lost 6 bases and 4 bases, there was a span of 7 bases. This CDR3 is 13 amino acids long. The CDR3 coding sequence is TGTGCCAGCAGCACAAGATATAATTCACCCCTCCACTTT. Its protein is CASSTRYNSPLHF.

The chain combines TRBV5-6 with TRBJ2-1; the D is unclear. V lost 6 bases, J lost 0 bases, and 13 bases lay in between. The CDR3 length is 15 residues. In germline, CDR1 is SGHDT, CDR2 YYEEEE. DNA of the CDR3: TGTGCCAGCAACCTGGCGGATACCTCCTACAATGAGCAGTTCTTC. Translated: CASNLADTSYNEQFF. The variable domain in full, completed from reference TRBV5-6 and TRBJ2-1, reads DAGVTQSPTHLIKTRGQQVTLRCSPKSGHDTVSWYQQALGQGPQFIFQYYEEEERQRGNFPDRFSGHQFPNYSSELNVNALLLGDSALYLCASNLADTSYNEQFFGPGTRLTVL.